This entry concerns a single T cell receptor (beta chain). These data are taken from a study of blood T cell repertoires in COVID-19. As for the study in general: In each case, the material was cDNA or gDNA derived from T cells, B-cell-depleted T cells, or PBMCs.

V gave up 3 bases and J gave up 5 bases; unmatched junction bases: 7. CDR1 LNHNV and CDR2 YYDKDF come from the germline V gene (reference sequence). The CDR3 runs 16 residues. Profiling relied on immunoSEQ multiplex PCR, and the TCRdb table lists in-frame clones only, not all of them. The sample holds over 250,000 clones, about 83% seen once. This chain uses TRBV15 with TRBJ2-5, with TRBD2 identical over 12 bases. This TCR came from a woman in her forties or fifties who had recovered from COVID-19. The sample comprised peripheral blood. CDR3: CATSRDRLAGEETQYF. CDR3 nucleotides: TGTGCCACCAGCAGGGACAGACTAGCGGGAGAGGAGACCCAGTACTTC.